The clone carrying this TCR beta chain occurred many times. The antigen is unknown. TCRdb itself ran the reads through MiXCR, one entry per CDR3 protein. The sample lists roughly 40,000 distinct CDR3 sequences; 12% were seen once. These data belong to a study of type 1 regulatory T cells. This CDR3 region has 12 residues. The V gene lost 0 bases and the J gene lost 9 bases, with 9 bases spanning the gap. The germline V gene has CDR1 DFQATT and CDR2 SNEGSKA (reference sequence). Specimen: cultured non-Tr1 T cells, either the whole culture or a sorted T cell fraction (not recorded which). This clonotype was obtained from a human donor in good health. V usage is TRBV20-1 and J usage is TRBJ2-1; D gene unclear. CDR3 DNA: TGCAGTGCTAGAGAAACGATAAGTGAGCAGTTCTTC. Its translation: CSARETISEQFF.